This T cell receptor (beta chain) appears in the sequencing data of a study of CD8 T cells in Susac syndrome. On this clonotype itself: The antigen is not known.

About 0.45 to 1 ug RNA was reverse transcribed with random hexamers. TCR beta CDR3 was amplified by immunoSEQ covering 54 Vbeta and 13 Jbeta. From the immunoSEQ multiplex PCR reads, TCRdb called clonotypes with MiXCR, one entry per CDR3 protein. The sample lists hundreds of thousands of distinct CDR3 sequences; around 95% were seen once. Sequencing targeted TCR beta in blood CD8+ and CD4+ T cells. Stable or active relapsing-remitting multiple sclerosis, untreated and meeting revised McDonald criteria, defined the controls. Germline values: CDR1 GTSNPN, CDR2 SVGIG (reference sequence). CDR3 length: 14 residues. Trimming shortened V by 0 bases and J by 6 bases, and 12 bases separated the two germline ends. Study results and caveats: The study's TCR sequencing and HLA analysis covered a relatively small number of individuals, and the study acknowledged this.

Sequences were obtained from CD4+ T cells from PBMCs. The gene calls are TRBV30 and TRBJ1-5; D call uncertain. This clonotype originated in a human donor with multiple sclerosis. This CDR3 is CAWSVVGEGQPQHF. The CDR3 bases are TGTGCCTGGAGTGTCGTTGGGGAGGGTCAGCCCCAGCATTTT.